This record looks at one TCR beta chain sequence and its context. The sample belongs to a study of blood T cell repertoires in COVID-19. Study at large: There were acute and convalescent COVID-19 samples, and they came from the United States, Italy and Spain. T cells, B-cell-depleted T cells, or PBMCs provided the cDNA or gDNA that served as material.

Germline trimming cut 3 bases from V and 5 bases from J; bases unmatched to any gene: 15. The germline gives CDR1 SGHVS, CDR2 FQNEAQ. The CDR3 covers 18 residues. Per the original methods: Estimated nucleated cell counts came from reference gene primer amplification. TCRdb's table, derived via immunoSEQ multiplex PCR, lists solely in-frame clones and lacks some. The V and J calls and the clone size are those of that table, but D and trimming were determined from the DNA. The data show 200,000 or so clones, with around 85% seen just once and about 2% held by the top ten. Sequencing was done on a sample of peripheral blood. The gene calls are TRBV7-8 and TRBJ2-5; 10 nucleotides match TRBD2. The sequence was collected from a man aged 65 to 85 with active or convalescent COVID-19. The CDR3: CASSFSSGGAVFRETQYF. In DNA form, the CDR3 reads TGTGCCAGCAGCTTTTCAAGCGGGGGGGCCGTTTTTAGGGAGACCCAGTACTTC. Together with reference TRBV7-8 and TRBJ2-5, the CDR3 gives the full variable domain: GAGVSQSPRYKVAKRGQDVALRCDPISGHVSLFWYQQALGQGPEFLTYFQNEAQLDKSGLPSDRFFAERPEGSVSTLKIQRTQQEDSAVYLCASSFSSGGAVFRETQYFGPGTRLLVL.